This T cell receptor beta chain was found in a study of metastatic and nonmetastatic thyroid tumors. At the level of the study: Repertoires were compared across blood and tumor or nodule tissue from malignant and benign thyroid patients. General observations from the study: TCR beta diversity was reportedly significantly higher in malignant thyroid tumors than benign nodules, in blood and tumor.

Per the original methods: Construction of a distant-metastasis classifier for papillary thyroid cancer relied on CDR3 differences across clinicopathological groups. TCRdb reprocessed the PCR reads using MiXCR. The V and J calls were determined by TCRdb, not by the authors. The sample gives 40,000 to 55,000 clones, approximately 19% of which show up once; 2.5% to 3.5% is in the top ten. Germline-derived CDR1 and CDR2 are DFQATT and SNEGSKA (reference sequence). The V segment lost 5 bases and the J segment 2 bases; nucleotides outside the gene matches: 5. The CDR3 is made up of 14 amino acids. Thyroid surgery was performed in patients who had received no treatment beforehand. This clone was counted ten times or more. Its antigen remains unknown.

The receptor was derived from a female donor with papillary thyroid cancer or a benign thyroid nodule (not recorded which). Some clones in this sample may be carry-over from other donors' samples. Sample: blood. The chain has TRBV20-1 and TRBJ2-7; 11 nucleotides align to TRBD2. CDR3 bases: TGCAGTGCTTGCACTAGCGGGAGTGCCTACGAGCAGTACTTC. This sequence encodes CSACTSGSAYEQYF.